This T cell receptor beta chain emerged from a study of siplizumab effects on memory and regulatory T cells. The CDR3 is 14 residues long. CDR1 and CDR2 (germline): SGHTA, FQGNSA. V trimming: 2 bases; J trimming: 7 bases; junction bases outside the gene matches: 3. Each sample had 95,000 to 100,000 TCR templates assayed. The repertoire was sequenced with immunoSEQ multiplex PCR; TCRdb's copy has only in-frame clones and lacks some. This table has 65,000 to 70,000 clones, 75% to 90% appearing once. As regards this clone: The antigen is not known.

Findings and caveats of the study: About 80-96% of proliferating CD4+ or CD8+ clones had no assignable naive or memory phenotype. Naive T cells apparently outstripped memory cells in diversity and seemed major alloresponse contributors. The study did not confirm that proliferating Tregs from siplizumab cultures were suppressive.

Sequences were obtained from Tregs sorted from blood. The receptor comes from a human donor in good health. V and J are TRBV7-2 and TRBJ2-4, with 9 bases aligning to TRBD2. The CDR3 protein is CASSLTREGNIQYF. The CDR3 bases are TGTGCCAGCAGCTTAACGCGGGAGGGCAACATTCAGTACTTC.